This entry features one TCR beta chain sequence. The clone's antigen remains unknown. Within one base of it there is no much larger clone, and no base qualities were kept. The data originate from a study of T cells in localized non-small cell lung cancer (dated by TCRdb to the early 2020s). Looking at the study overall: T cell repertoires of 236 early-stage NSCLC patients were analyzed, with tumors being compared against uninvolved tumor-adjacent lungs. The cohort comprised some 240 treatment-naïve NSCLC patients with resected, localized lung tumors. A mean age of roughly 64 years was recorded for the NSCLC patients, of whom under 150 were male and over 100 were female.

At diagnosis, peripheral blood, uninvolved tumor-adjacent lung and tumor were collected and were preserved as a mix of fresh-frozen and FFPE material. For TCR repertoire profiling, blood samples were analyzed in the form of peripheral blood mononuclear cells. Points the paper makes about the study in general: Of the top 100 tumor clones, a median of 57 were detected in paired uninvolved adjacent lung; approximately 28 were also among that lung's top 100. Uninvolved tumor-adjacent lung showed the highest T cell clonality, higher than tumor, which suggests more focused antigenic responses in the uninvolved tumor-adjacent lung. Longer overall survival was associated with higher blood T cell density, whereas shorter survival was associated with higher adjacent-lung clonality. Because the study design was exploratory, TCR variables were selected using unadjusted p-values without false-discovery rate correction. Multi-region tumor sequencing was not performed, so intratumor heterogeneity could not be excluded.

The immunoSEQ Assay was used to sequence TCR beta CDR3 regions from DNA. Per the authors' processing: T cell density was computed as TCR beta template counts normalized to usable DNA estimated by amplifying housekeeping genes. The preseqR package was used to estimate richness by extrapolating to 400,000 templates for PBMC samples and to 120,000 templates for tissue samples. Clonality was defined as one minus Pielou's evenness. To identify tissue-enriched TCRs, differential abundance testing was run on productive amino-acid clonotypes with a minimum total count of 5 and an alpha of 0.1. The Jaccard Index and the Morisita Overlap Index were used to measure repertoire overlap between compartments. GLIPH grouped TCR beta CDR3s together with public tetramer-defined viral CDR3s, and a viral motif had to include at least three viral sequences and also show V-gene enrichment. Drawn from immuneACCESS, this table holds only the in-frame rearrangements with V and J called that TCRdb kept. Clones are partly lost; checked studies trace under half to an unresolved V gene and leave the rest unexplained. Clonal size and the V and J genes are those of that table, whereas D and trimming came from the DNA. This sample has almost 5,500 clones in its table, and 85% of those were observed once. The top ten constitute 7.5% to 9% of the sample.

The germline V gene (reference sequence) specifies DFQATT as CDR1 and SNEGSKA as CDR2. V sheds 5 bases and J sheds 5 bases, leaving 8 bases between their ends. The CDR3 measures 11 amino acids from cysteine to phenylalanine. Only the CDR3 portion is preserved as DNA: 33 bases, with reading frame beginning at the first base. The TCR originated in a woman between 35 and 75 years old with stage II lung adenocarcinoma. The V and J segments used are TRBV20-1 and TRBJ2-3; the D gene could be either TRBD1 or TRBD2, each agreeing at 5 bases. The sample consisted of PBMCs, taken before any cancer treatment. The DNA sequence is as follows: TGCAGTGCTTTGGGGGTAGATACGCAGTATTTT. Translated, this gives CSALGVDTQYF.